One TCR beta chain is described in this entry. Its antigen remains unidentified. Amplification of TCR alpha and beta CDR3 regions from RNA used iRepertoire nested multiplex PCR. One-step reverse transcription and amplification started from approximately 100-400 ng of tissue mRNA or PBMC total RNA. TCRdb recomputed calls from the multiplex PCR reads with MiXCR, one row per CDR3 protein. Among tens of thousands of distinct CDR3 sequences, approximately 39% were seen once, and the ten largest hold around two fifths. This sample is part of a study of glioma-infiltrating T cells. Broader study findings: Non-neoplastic patients had below-expected tissue-blood divergence, while all gliomas exceeded expectation. Only very few CDR3 sequences appeared in both tissue and blood.

The origin of this receptor is a human donor with low-grade glioma or glioblastoma, undergoing nonglioma brain surgery, or in good health (not recorded which). Sequencing was carried out using glioma tissue, nonneoplastic brain tissue, or PBMCs (not recorded which).

The CDR3 loop is CASSLKPARPSYEQYF. The CDR3 DNA reads as TGTGCCAGCAGTTTAAAGCCGGCCCGACCCTCCTACGAGCAGTACTTC. The chain links TRBV28 to TRBJ2-7; no firm D call. Looked up from germline, CDR1 is MDHEN and CDR2 is SYDVKM. The CDR3 consists of 16 residues. Trimming took off 2 bases at V and 0 bases at J, with 14 bases between the two ends. The whole variable domain, remainder taken from reference TRBV28 and TRBJ2-7, is DVKVTQSSRYLVKRTGEKVFLECVQDMDHENMFWYRQDPGLGLRLIYFSYDVKMKEKGDIPEGYSVSREKKERFSLILESASTNQTSMYLCASSLKPARPSYEQYFGPGTRLTVT.